The 32 T cell receptor beta chains below come from one sample, sequenced in a study of OX40 agonist ivuxolimab in advanced cancers. TCRdb's table, derived via immunoSEQ multiplex PCR, lists solely in-frame clones and lacks some. This table has approximately 50,000 clones, roughly nine tenths appearing once. Source: CD4+ or CD8+ T cells sorted from blood, taken in a trial of the OX40 agonist ivuxolimab. Receptors originate from an adult with an advanced solid tumor such as melanoma, head and neck, liver or kidney cancer.

This chain uses TRBV27 with TRBJ1-5; D is unresolved. The CDR3 sequence is 17 residues long. Looked up from germline, CDR1 is MNHEY and CDR2 is SMNVEV (reference sequence). The germline V and J ends were trimmed by 4 bases and 1 base, with 17 bases remaining between them. The CDR3 protein is CASSSLWEGGSNQPQHF. CDR3 nucleotide sequence: TGTGCCAGCAGTTCCCTGTGGGAGGGTGGGAGCAATCAGCCCCAGCATTTT.

This clone was seen a few times. The V and J genes are TRBV6-5 and TRBJ1-5, with no clear D. V was cut by 8 bases and J by 5 bases, with 7 bases left in between. This CDR3 region has 11 residues. Germline-derived CDR1 and CDR2 are MNHEY and SVGAGI. CDR3 sequence reads: CASGPYQPQHF. DNA of the CDR3: TGTGCCAGCGGTCCGTATCAGCCCCAGCATTTT.

In the case of this clone: At one of its ends the junction is not consistent with the germline gene, which may arise from a read error. The chain carries TRBV5-1 and TRBJ1-1; possible D gene TRBD1, 6 bases. CDR1 and CDR2 from the germline V gene are SGHRS and YFSETQ. The CDR3 covers 13 residues. CDR3 in amino acids: CASSIGGDTEAFF. Written as DNA, the CDR3 is TGTGCCAGCAGCATAGGGGGGGACACTGAAGCTTTCTTT.

V gene TRBV4-3 combines with J gene TRBJ1-3; D is undetermined. Between the trimmed V and J ends, which lost 0 bases and 3 bases, there was a span of 12 bases. CDR1 is LGHNA, CDR2 YSLEER, per germline. This CDR3 has 16 amino acids. The CDR3 spells CASSQEITVLGNTIYF. The CDR3 DNA follows: TGCGCCAGCAGCCAAGAAATCACAGTGCTTGGAAACACCATATATTTT.

The genes are TRBV11-3 and TRBJ2-1; D is unclear. Trimming shortened V by 1 base and J by 5 bases, and 3 bases separated the two germline ends. There are 12 residues in the CDR3. Germline assignment: CDR1 SGHNT and CDR2 YENEEA. The CDR3 DNA reads as TGTGCCAGCAGCTTAGTCGACAATGAGCAGTTCTTC. Encoded protein: CASSLVDNEQFF.

This clone was counted only a few times. V gene TRBV6-5 combines with J gene TRBJ1-2; 7 nucleotides align to TRBD1. The V and J ends lost 1 base and 6 bases, in that order; junction bases with no gene match: 5. The CDR3 sequence is 14 residues long. Germline V CDR1 and CDR2: MNHEY, SVGAGI. The CDR3 coding sequence is TGTGCCAGCAGTTACTACCGACAGGGAGATGGCTACACCTTC. This translates into CASSYYRQGDGYTF.

This clone was detected only a few times. This chain uses TRBV30 with TRBJ1-6; 7 bases are shared with TRBD1. The V gene's germline CDR1 is GTSNPN and CDR2 SVGIG (reference sequence). The length of the CDR3 is 14 residues. Losses at the gene ends were 6 bases for V and 10 bases for J; bases not matched to a gene: 12. CDR3 sequence reads: CACDRDGPWSPLHF. The CDR3 coding sequence is TGTGCCTGCGACAGGGACGGGCCTTGGTCACCCCTCCACTTT.

This clone was seen repeatedly, ten times or more. The chain links TRBV7-9 to TRBJ2-4; D is ambiguous. CDR3 length: 14 amino acids. Per the germline V gene, CDR1 is SEHNR and CDR2 is FQNEAQ (reference sequence). V was shortened by 5 bases and J by 1 base, with 9 bases between the two germline ends. The CDR3 region is CASSRTEAKNIQYF. DNA for the CDR3: TGTGCCAGCAGCCGCACGGAGGCCAAAAACATTCAGTACTTC.

V gene TRBV30 combines with J gene TRBJ2-7, with 9 bases aligning to TRBD1. The CDR3 has 14 residues. CDR1 and CDR2 from the germline V gene are GTSNPN and SVGIG (reference sequence). The ends lost 0 bases at V and 5 bases at J; junction bases unmatched: 5. The CDR3, as DNA: TGTGCCTGGAGTGTACTGACAGGGGGACACGAGCAGTACTTC. Its translation is CAWSVLTGGHEQYF.

The rearrangement joins TRBV11-2 to TRBJ2-7, with TRBD2 identical over 7 bases. This CDR3 is 15 amino acids long. Germline V lookup: CDR1 SGHAT, CDR2 FQNNGV. The ends lost 0 bases at V and 3 bases at J; junction bases unmatched: 5. CDR3 loop: CASSLDGGGIYEQYF. The DNA of the CDR3 is TGTGCCAGCAGCTTAGATGGCGGGGGTATCTACGAGCAGTACTTC.

This sequence joins TRBV5-4 and TRBJ2-3; D possibly corresponds to TRBD2 (5 bases). Germline V gene data show CDR1 as SGHNT and CDR2 as YYREEE (reference sequence). Trimming cost V 4 bases and J 5 bases, with 14 bases left between them. This CDR3 has 14 amino acids. The CDR3 reads CASSHTTGIDTQYF. The CDR3 nucleotides read TGTGCCAGCAGCCACACGACGGGGATAGATACGCAGTATTTT.

The chain is built from TRBV6-1 and TRBJ2-7, with D perhaps matching TRBD2 (5 bases). With 3 bases removed from V and 3 bases from J, the gap between germline ends came to 15 bases. This CDR3 comprises 15 residues. The germline gives CDR1 MNHNS, CDR2 SASEGT. CDR3 in DNA: TGTGCCAGCAGTGACTTGGATCTAGCCTTCTACGAGCAGTACTTC. This translates into CASSDLDLAFYEQYF.

The chain combines TRBV6-1 with TRBJ2-3, with 7 bases matching TRBD2. The germline CDR1 and CDR2 sequences are MNHNS and SASEGT. The CDR3 is 15 amino acids. Trimming at V came to 7 bases and at J to 1 base, leaving 8 bases not matched to a gene. The CDR3 loop is CASNSLAAGTDTQYF. The CDR3 DNA is TGTGCCAGCAATTCGCTAGCGGCGGGCACAGATACGCAGTATTTT.

This clone was observed a few times. The chain combines TRBV30 with TRBJ1-1, with D uncertain. Between the trimmed V and J ends, which lost 1 base and 5 bases, there was a span of 11 bases. This CDR3 has 13 residues. The germline V gene encodes CDR1 GTSNPN and CDR2 SVGIG (reference sequence). CDR3 DNA sequence: TGTGCCTGGAGTGCTGAGGTATGGACTGAAGCTTTCTTT. Translating gives CAWSAEVWTEAFF.

The table lists this clone with a few counts. The rearrangement uses TRBV5-6 and TRBJ2-5; a possible D gene is TRBD2 (6 bases). This CDR3 contains 15 residues. Germline V gene lookup returns CDR1 SGHDT and CDR2 YYEEEE. V lost 4 bases, J lost 2 bases, and 15 bases lay in between. CDR3 DNA sequence: TGTGCCAGCAGCCACGACGGGGCGGGACAAGAGACCCAGTACTTC. Translation: CASSHDGAGQETQYF.

This sequence joins TRBV4-1 and TRBJ2-1, with a possible D match to TRBD2 (6 bases). CDR1 and CDR2 from the germline V gene are MGHRA and YSYEKL. V dropped 4 bases and J dropped 1 base, with 11 bases sitting between them. CDR3 length equals 15 residues. CDR3: CASSPYGGSYNEQFF. In nucleotides, the CDR3 is TGCGCCAGCAGCCCTTATGGGGGGTCCTACAATGAGCAGTTCTTC.

J is TRBJ2-2 and V is TRBV2; 7 bases are a match to TRBD2. The V segment lost 10 bases and the J segment 5 bases; nucleotides outside the gene matches: 4. Germline values: CDR1 SNHLY, CDR2 FYNNEI. The CDR3 spans 12 residues. CDR3 in amino acids: CATLGGTGELFF. DNA of the CDR3: TGTGCCACCCTGGGGGGGACCGGGGAGCTGTTTTTT. Combining the CDR3 with reference TRBV2 and TRBJ2-2 gives the whole variable domain EPEVTQTPSHQVTQMGQEVILRCVPISNHLYFYWYRQILGQKVEFLVSFYNNEISEKSEIFDDQFSVERPDGSNFTLKIRSTKLEDSAMYFCATLGGTGELFFGEGSRLTVL.

The V call is TRBV4-1, the J call TRBJ2-2; TRBD2 agrees at 7 bases. Germline trimming cut 4 bases from V and 0 bases from J; bases unmatched to any gene: 5. CDR1 MGHRA and CDR2 YSYEKL come from the germline V gene. The CDR3 sequence is 16 residues long. The CDR3 reads CASSLRGDSNTGELFF. In nucleotides, the CDR3 is TGCGCCAGCAGCCTCCGGGGGGATTCGAACACCGGGGAGCTGTTTTTT.

The chain uses TRBV15 and TRBJ2-1; D is undetermined. Per germline, CDR1 LNHNV and CDR2 YYDKDF (reference sequence). This CDR3 is 14 amino acids long. The V end was cut by 0 bases, the J end by 7 bases, with 10 bases between. CDR3 nucleotides: TGTGCCACCAGCAGAGATGGGGTCTTTAATGAGCAGTTCTTC. Its translation: CATSRDGVFNEQFF.

This clone was picked up a small number of times. V is TRBV30 and J is TRBJ2-1; possibly TRBD1 for D (5 bases). V was pared by 5 bases and J by 6 bases, with 8 bases between. Germline lookup yields CDR1 GTSNPN and CDR2 SVGIG (reference sequence). The CDR3 sequence is 11 residues long. CDR3 residues: CAWDQGNEQFF. The CDR3 DNA reads as TGTGCCTGGGACCAGGGCAATGAGCAGTTCTTC. The whole variable domain, filled in from reference TRBV30 and TRBJ2-1, reads SQTIHQWPATLVQPVGSPLSLECTVEGTSNPNLYWYRQAAGRGLQLLFYSVGIGQISSEVPQNLSASRPQDRQFILSSKKLLLSDSGFYLCAWDQGNEQFFGPGTRLTVL.

This clone is judged medium-sized. The J gene is TRBJ2-7, the V gene TRBV4-3; 7 nucleotides align to TRBD1. The CDR3 sequence is 14 residues long. Germline values: CDR1 LGHNA, CDR2 YSLEER. V was clipped by 0 bases and J by 4 bases; unmatched bases: 3. The CDR3: CASSQDKQGYEQYF. In DNA form, the CDR3 reads TGCGCCAGCAGCCAAGATAAACAGGGGTACGAGCAGTACTTC.

The chain couples TRBV5-1 to TRBJ2-7; TRBD2 matches 7 bases. V lost 0 bases and J lost 4; bases outside the gene matches: 4. The CDR3 is 14 residues long. In germline, CDR1 is SGHRS, CDR2 YFSETQ. The CDR3 sequence is CASSLATSEYEQYF. The CDR3 DNA reads as TGCGCCAGCAGCTTGGCTACTAGCGAGTACGAGCAGTACTTC.

This chain links TRBV30 with TRBJ1-5; D might be TRBD1 (6 bases). The V gene's germline CDR1 is GTSNPN and CDR2 SVGIG (reference sequence). CDR3 length: 15 residues. The V end was cut by 2 bases, the J end by 1 base, with 12 bases between. CDR3 sequence reads: CAWSFSGASNQPQHF. Here the CDR3 DNA reads TGTGCCTGGAGTTTTTCGGGGGCGAGCAATCAGCCCCAGCATTTT.

This chain uses TRBV5-1 with TRBJ2-1, with D unresolved. The CDR3 sequence is 12 residues long. Looked up from germline, CDR1 is SGHRS and CDR2 is YFSETQ. The V and J ends lost 3 bases and 2 bases respectively, with 3 bases between them. The CDR3 DNA reads TGCGCCAGCAGCTGGACCTACAATGAGCAGTTCTTC. It is translated as CASSWTYNEQFF. Based on the CDR3 plus reference TRBV5-1 and TRBJ2-1, the full variable domain is KAGVTQTPRYLIKTRGQQVTLSCSPISGHRSVSWYQQTPGQGLQFLFEYFSETQRNKGNFPGRFSGRQFSNSRSEMNVSTLELGDSALYLCASSWTYNEQFFGPGTRLTVL.

The rearrangement joins TRBV9 to TRBJ2-3; D remains unclear. Trimming removed 4 bases at V and 3 bases at J, with 6 bases between. The CDR3 consists of 12 residues. Germline lookup yields CDR1 SGDLS and CDR2 YYNGEE. The CDR3 DNA is TGTGCCAGCAGCCTCATAACAGATACGCAGTATTTT. Protein sequence: CASSLITDTQYF. Filled out from reference TRBV9 and TRBJ2-3, the complete variable domain reads DSGVTQTPKHLITATGQRVTLRCSPRSGDLSVYWYQQSLDQGLQFLIQYYNGEERAKGNILERFSAQQFPDLHSELNLSSLELGDSALYFCASSLITDTQYFGPGTRLTVL.

This rearrangement joins TRBV30 to TRBJ2-1; D ambiguous. The CDR3 is 13 residues long. The germline CDR1 and CDR2 sequences are GTSNPN and SVGIG (reference sequence). Between the trimmed V and J ends, which lost 1 base and 0 bases, there was a span of 4 bases. The chain's CDR3 is CAWSESSYNEQFF. The CDR3 bases are TGTGCCTGGAGTGAGAGCTCCTACAATGAGCAGTTCTTC.

This clone was counted once. This rearrangement joins TRBV4-3 to TRBJ2-7; weak D call: TRBD2 (5 bases). The CDR3 covers 16 residues. CDR1 and CDR2 (germline): LGHNA, YSLEER. Trimming cost V 0 bases and J 4 bases, with 16 bases left between them. CDR3 loop: CASSQDPGAGGYEQYF. The CDR3 DNA sequence: TGCGCCAGCAGCCAAGACCCAGGCGCTGGAGGATACGAGCAGTACTTC.

This sequence joins TRBV13 and TRBJ1-4; 8 bases map to TRBD1. The CDR3 consists of 14 residues. In germline, CDR1 is PRHDT, CDR2 FYEKMQ (reference sequence). Germline trimming cut 5 bases from V and 5 bases from J; bases unmatched to any gene: 4. Here the CDR3 DNA reads TGTGCCAGCAGCCCGGACAGGGCGAATGAAAAACTGTTTTTT. Translating it yields CASSPDRANEKLFF. Full variable domain (remainder filled in from reference TRBV13 and TRBJ1-4): AAGVIQSPRHLIKEKRETATLKCYPIPRHDTVYWYQQGPGQDPQFLISFYEKMQSDKGSIPDRFSAQQFSDYHSELNMSSLELGDSALYFCASSPDRANEKLFFGSGTQLSVL.

The V and J genes are TRBV6-9 and TRBJ1-5; D gene unclear. Germline V gene sequence: CDR1 MNHGY, CDR2 SVAAGI. V shed 5 bases and J shed 0 bases, with 5 bases lying between them. There are 13 residues in the CDR3. The chain's CDR3 is CASSDNSNQPQHF. The CDR3 bases are TGTGCCAGCAGTGACAATAGCAATCAGCCCCAGCATTTT.

The chain uses TRBV15 and TRBJ1-5, with no clear D. V lost 9 bases to trimming and J lost 1 base, with 10 bases between them. Germline lookup yields CDR1 LNHNV and CDR2 YYDKDF (reference sequence). This CDR3 contains 13 residues. The DNA for the CDR3 is TGTGCCACAGCAGCCTCCAGCAATCAGCCCCAGCATTTT. It encodes CATAASSNQPQHF.

CDR3: CASSLATGANTEAFF. CDR3 sequence (DNA): TGTGCCAGCAGTTTAGCGACAGGAGCTAACACTGAAGCTTTCTTT. This sequence joins TRBV9 and TRBJ1-1; D may be TRBD1 (6 bases). CDR3 length: 15 residues. Trimming took 5 bases from V and 2 from J, leaving 16 bases between them. Per germline, CDR1 SGDLS and CDR2 YYNGEE.

The chain recombines TRBV29-1 with TRBJ1-5; D is uncertain. Germline loops: CDR1 SQVTM, CDR2 ANQGSEA. This CDR3 is 16 amino acids long. V lost 5 bases to trimming and J lost 4 bases, with 21 bases between them. CDR3 bases: TGCAGCGTTCCCCGCAAAAGGGATCTCAGGAATCAGCCCCAGCATTTT. Amino acids: CSVPRKRDLRNQPQHF.